This TCR beta chain was retrieved from a study of tumor-infiltrating lymphocytes in glioblastoma multiforme. From germline, CDR1 is KGHDR and CDR2 SFDVKD. Deletions cut 9 bases from V and 6 bases from J, with 14 bases between. The CDR3 totals 12 residues. Multiple V-beta primers and a C-beta primer amplified TCRB from RNA. A C-beta primer primed TCRB cDNA from approximately 0.5 ug RNA. One entry per CDR3 protein results from TCRdb running MiXCR on the multiplex PCR reads. The data show some 10,000 distinct CDR3 sequences, about 70% seen once. The sequence was obtained from a male donor with glioblastoma. The J gene is TRBJ2-7, the V gene TRBV24-1; weak D call: TRBD2 (6 bases). Sequencing used brain tumor tissue. The CDR3: CATGGGQGEQYV. CDR3 nucleotides: TGTGCCACCGGTGGAGGGCAGGGCGAGCAGTACGTC.